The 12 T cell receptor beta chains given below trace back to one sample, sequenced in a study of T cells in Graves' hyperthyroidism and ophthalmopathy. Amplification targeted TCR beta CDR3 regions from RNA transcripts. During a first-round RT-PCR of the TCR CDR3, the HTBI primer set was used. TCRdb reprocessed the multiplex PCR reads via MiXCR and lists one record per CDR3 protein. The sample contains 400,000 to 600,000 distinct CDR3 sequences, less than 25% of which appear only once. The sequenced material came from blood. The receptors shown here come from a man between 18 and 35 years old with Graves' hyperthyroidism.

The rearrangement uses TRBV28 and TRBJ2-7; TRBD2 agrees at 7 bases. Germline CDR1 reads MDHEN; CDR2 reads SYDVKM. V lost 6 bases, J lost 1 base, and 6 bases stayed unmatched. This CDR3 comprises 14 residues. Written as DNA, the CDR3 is TGTGCCAGCAGGGGGGGGGGAGGTTCCTACGAGCAGTACTTC. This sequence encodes CASRGGGGSYEQYF.

The chain's CDR3 is CASWLQGAAFF. CDR3 DNA: TGTGCCAGCTGGCTACAGGGCGCAGCTTTCTTT. The chain uses TRBV2 and TRBJ1-1; tentative D call: TRBD1 (6 bases). V dropped 8 bases and J dropped 10 bases, with 14 bases sitting between them. CDR1 and CDR2 (germline): SNHLY, FYNNEI. The CDR3 is 11 amino acids.

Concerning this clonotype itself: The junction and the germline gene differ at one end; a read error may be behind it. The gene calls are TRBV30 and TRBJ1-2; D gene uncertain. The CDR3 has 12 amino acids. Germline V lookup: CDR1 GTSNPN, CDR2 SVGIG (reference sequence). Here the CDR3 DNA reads TGTGCCTGGAGTCCCGGGTACTATGGCTGCACCTTC. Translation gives CAWSPGYYGCTF.

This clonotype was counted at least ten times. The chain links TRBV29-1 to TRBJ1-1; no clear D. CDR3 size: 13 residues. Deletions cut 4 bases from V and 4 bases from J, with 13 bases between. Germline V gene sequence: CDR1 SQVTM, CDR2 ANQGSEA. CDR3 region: CSVGVGISTEAFF. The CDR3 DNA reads TGCAGCGTTGGGGTCGGGATTAGCACTGAAGCTTTCTTT.

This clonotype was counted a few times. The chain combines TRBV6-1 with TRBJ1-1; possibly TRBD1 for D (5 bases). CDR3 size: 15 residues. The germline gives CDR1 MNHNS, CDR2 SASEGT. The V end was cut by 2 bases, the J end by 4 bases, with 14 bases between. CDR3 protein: CASSERPGWVTEAFF. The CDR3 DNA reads TGTGCCAGCAGTGAAAGGCCAGGGTGGGTCACTGAAGCTTTCTTT.

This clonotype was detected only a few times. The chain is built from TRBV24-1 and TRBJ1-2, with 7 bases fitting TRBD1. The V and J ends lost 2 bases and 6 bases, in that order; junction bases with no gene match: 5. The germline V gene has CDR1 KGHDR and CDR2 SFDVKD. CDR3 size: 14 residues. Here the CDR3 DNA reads TGTGCCACCAGTGATTCGGGACAGATAAATGGCTACACCTTC. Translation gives CATSDSGQINGYTF.

CDR3 sequence: CASRTRTFCTEAFF. The CDR3 DNA is TGTGCCAGCAGAACCCGGACCTTCTGCACTGAAGCTTTCTTT. This chain joins TRBV7-3 and TRBJ1-1; D not certain. CDR3 size: 14 residues. Germline-derived CDR1 and CDR2 are SGHTA and FQGTGA. V lost 6 bases, J lost 4 bases, and 15 bases lay in between.

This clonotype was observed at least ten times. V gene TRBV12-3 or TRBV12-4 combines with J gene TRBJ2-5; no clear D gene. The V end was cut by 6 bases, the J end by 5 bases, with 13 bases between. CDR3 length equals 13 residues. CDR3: CASSPGPLETQYF. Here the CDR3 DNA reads TGTGCCAGCAGCCCTGGCCCTCTTGAGACCCAGTACTTC.

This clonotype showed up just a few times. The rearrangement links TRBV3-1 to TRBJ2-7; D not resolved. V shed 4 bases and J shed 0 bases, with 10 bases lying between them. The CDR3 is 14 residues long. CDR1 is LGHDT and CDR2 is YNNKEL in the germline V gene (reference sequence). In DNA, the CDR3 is TGTGCCAGCAGCCTTCGGCAAGCCTCCTACGAGCAGTACTTC. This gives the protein CASSLRQASYEQYF.

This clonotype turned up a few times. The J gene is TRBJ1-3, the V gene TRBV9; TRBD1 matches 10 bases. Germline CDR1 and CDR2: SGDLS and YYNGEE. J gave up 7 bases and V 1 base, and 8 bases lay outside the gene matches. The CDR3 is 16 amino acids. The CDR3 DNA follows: TGTGCCAGCAGCGTATCCGGGACAGGGGTTTGGAACACCATATATTTT. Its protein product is CASSVSGTGVWNTIYF.

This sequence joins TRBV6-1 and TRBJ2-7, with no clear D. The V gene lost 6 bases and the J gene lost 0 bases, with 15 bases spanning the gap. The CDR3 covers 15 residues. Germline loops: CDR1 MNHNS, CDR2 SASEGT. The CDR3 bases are TGTGCCAGCAGACCCGGACCAGCCAGCTCCTACGAGCAGTACTTC. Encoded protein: CASRPGPASSYEQYF.

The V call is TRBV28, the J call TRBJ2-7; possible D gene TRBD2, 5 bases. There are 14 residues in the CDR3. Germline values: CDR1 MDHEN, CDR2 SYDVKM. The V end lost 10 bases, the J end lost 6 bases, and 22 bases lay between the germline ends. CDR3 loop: CATSPEAASPEQYF. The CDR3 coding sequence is TGTGCCACCTCGCCGGAGGCGGCTTCACCCGAGCAGTACTTC.